This TCR beta chain is drawn from a study of cytomegalovirus exposure and HLA in healthy donors. With respect to this clone: The antigen is undetermined.

A multiplex PCR was run with 60 Vbeta primers and 13 Jbeta primers. Sequencing was performed with immunoSEQ multiplex PCR; in TCRdb, only in-frame clones are kept and a portion is missing. The sample has fewer than 200,000 clones; approximately 79% are singletons. Findings and caveats of the study: After further analysis at a later stage, 16,951 TCR beta sequences were associated with HLA alleles at 0.05 false discovery rate. Per a later analysis, HLA-associated TCR beta chains showed more clonal expansion than other, equally common TCR beta chains.

CDR3 length: 13 amino acids. The germline V gene encodes CDR1 SGHDT and CDR2 YYEEEE. V lost 2 bases and J lost 5, with 11 bases in between. The chain joins TRBV5-6 to TRBJ2-7; TRBD1 is a possible D gene (5 bases). The origin of this receptor is a man aged 60-69 years in good health and CMV-seronegative. The specimen was PBMCs. The CDR3, as DNA: TGTGCCAGCAGCTTCCAGGGAATCGACGAGCAGTACTTC. Translation gives CASSFQGIDEQYF.